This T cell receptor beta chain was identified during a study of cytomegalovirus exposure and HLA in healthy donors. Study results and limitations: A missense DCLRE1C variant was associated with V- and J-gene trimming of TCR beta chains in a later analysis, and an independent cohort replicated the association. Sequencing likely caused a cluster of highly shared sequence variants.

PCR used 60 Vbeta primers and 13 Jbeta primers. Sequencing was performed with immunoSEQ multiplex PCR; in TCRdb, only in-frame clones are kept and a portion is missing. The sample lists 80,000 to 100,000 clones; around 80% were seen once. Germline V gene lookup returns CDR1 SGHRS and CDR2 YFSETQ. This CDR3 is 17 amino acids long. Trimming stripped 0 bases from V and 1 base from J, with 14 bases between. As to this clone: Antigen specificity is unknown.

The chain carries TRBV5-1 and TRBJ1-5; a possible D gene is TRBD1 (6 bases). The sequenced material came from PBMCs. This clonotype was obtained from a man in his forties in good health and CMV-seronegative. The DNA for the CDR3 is TGCGCCAGCAGCTTGGAGCCTACAGGGTGGAGCAATCAGCCCCAGCATTTT. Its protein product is CASSLEPTGWSNQPQHF.